The entry that follows covers one TCR beta chain sequence. This PCR relied on a set of 60 Vbeta primers and 13 Jbeta primers. Some clones are missing from TCRdb's copy, which holds only in-frame ones; the method was immunoSEQ multiplex PCR. Among some 140,000 clones listed, about 74% were seen once. This CDR3 has 15 amino acids. With V trimmed by 3 bases and J by 5 bases, 7 bases remained unmatched. The germline V gene encodes CDR1 SGHTS and CDR2 YDEGEE. This specimen belongs to a study of cytomegalovirus exposure and HLA in healthy donors. The sequence was obtained from a young man in good health and CMV-seronegative. This sequence joins TRBV5-8 and TRBJ1-1; 10 nucleotides agree with TRBD1. Sequencing was done on a sample of PBMCs. The CDR3 loop reads CASSWGQGLETEAFF. In DNA form, the CDR3 reads TGTGCCAGCAGCTGGGGACAGGGGTTGGAAACTGAAGCTTTCTTT.